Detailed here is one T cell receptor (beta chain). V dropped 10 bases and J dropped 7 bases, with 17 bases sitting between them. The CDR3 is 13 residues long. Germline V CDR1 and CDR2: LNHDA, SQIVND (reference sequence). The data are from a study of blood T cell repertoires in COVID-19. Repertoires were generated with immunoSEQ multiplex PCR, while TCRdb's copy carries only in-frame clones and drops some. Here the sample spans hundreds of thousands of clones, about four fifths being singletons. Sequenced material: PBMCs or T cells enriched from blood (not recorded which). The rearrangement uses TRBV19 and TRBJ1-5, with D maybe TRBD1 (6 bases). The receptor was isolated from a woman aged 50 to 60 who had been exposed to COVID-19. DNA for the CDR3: TGTGCCACCCAAGACAGGCGTGGGCAGCCCCAGCATTTT. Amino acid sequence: CATQDRRGQPQHF. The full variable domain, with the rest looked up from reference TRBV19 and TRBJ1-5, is DGGITQSPKYLFRKEGQNVTLSCEQNLNHDAMYWYRQDPGQGLRLIYYSQIVNDFQKGDIAEGYSVSREKKESFPLTVTSAQKNPTAFYLCATQDRRGQPQHFGDGTRLSIL.